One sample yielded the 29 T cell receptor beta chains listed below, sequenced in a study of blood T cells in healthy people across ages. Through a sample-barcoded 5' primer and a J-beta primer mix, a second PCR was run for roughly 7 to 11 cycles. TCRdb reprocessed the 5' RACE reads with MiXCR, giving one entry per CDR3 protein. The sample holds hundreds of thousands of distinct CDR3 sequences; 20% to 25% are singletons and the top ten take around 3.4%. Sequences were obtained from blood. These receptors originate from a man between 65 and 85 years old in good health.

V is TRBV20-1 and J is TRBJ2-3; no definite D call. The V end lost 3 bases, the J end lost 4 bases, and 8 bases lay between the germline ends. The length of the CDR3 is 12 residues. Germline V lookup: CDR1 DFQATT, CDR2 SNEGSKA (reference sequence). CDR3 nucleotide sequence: TGCAGTGCTAGCCTTACGCCAGATACGCAGTATTTT. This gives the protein CSASLTPDTQYF.

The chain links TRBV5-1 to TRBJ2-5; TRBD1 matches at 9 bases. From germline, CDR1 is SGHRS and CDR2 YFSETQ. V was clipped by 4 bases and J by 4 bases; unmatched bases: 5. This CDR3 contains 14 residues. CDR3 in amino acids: CASSIGTGPETQYF. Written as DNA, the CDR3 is TGCGCCAGCAGCATCGGGACAGGGCCAGAGACCCAGTACTTC.

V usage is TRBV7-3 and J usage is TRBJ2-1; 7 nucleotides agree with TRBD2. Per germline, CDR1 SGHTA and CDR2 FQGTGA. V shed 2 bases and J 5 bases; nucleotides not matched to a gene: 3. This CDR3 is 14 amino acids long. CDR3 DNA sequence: TGTGCCAGCAGCTTAGGGAGGGCCAACAATGAGCAGTTCTTC. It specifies CASSLGRANNEQFF. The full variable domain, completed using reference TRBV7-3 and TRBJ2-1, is GAGVSQTPSNKVTEKGKYVELRCDPISGHTALYWYRQSLGQGPEFLIYFQGTGAADDSGLPNDRFFAVRPEGSVSTLKIQRTERGDSAVYLCASSLGRANNEQFFGPGTRLTVL.

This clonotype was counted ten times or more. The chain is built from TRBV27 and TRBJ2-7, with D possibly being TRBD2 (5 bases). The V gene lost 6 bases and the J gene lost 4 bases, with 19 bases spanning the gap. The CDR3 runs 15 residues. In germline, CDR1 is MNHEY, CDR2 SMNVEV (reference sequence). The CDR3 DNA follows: TGTGCCAGCAGAAGTGACGCCCGGGGAAAGTACGAGCAGTACTTC. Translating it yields CASRSDARGKYEQYF.

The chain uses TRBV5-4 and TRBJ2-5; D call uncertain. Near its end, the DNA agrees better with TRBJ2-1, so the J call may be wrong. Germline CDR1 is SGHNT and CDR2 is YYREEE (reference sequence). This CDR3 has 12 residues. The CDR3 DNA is TGTGCCAGCACTTCGTTGTACAATGAGCAGTTCTTC. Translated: CASTSLYNEQFF.

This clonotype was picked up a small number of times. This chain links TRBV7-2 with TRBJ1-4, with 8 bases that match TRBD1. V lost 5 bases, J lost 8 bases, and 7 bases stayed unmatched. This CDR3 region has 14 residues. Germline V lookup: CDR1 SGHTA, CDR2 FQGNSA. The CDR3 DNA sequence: TGTGCCAGCAGCCCGGACAGGGCAAACGAAAAACTGTTTTTT. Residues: CASSPDRANEKLFF.

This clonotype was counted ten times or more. The CDR3 protein is CASSRLTDTQYF. The CDR3 coding sequence is TGTGCCAGCTCACGACTCACAGATACGCAGTATTTT. The J gene is TRBJ2-3, the V gene TRBV18; D ambiguous. V dropped 4 bases and J dropped 2 bases, with 4 bases sitting between them. The CDR3 has 12 residues. Germline CDR1 is KGHSH and CDR2 is LQKENI.

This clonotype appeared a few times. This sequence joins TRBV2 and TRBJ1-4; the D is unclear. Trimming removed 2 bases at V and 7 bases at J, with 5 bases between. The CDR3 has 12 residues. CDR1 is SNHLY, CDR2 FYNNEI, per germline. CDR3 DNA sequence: TGTGCCAGCAGTGAACTCAGTGAAAAACTGTTTTTT. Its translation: CASSELSEKLFF.

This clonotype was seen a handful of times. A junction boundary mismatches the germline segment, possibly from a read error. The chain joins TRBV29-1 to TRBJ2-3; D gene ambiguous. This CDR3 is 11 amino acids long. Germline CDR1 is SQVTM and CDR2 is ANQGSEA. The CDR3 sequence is CSVEDLDMQYF. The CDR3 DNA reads TGCAGCGTTGAAGATCTGGATATGCAGTATTTT.

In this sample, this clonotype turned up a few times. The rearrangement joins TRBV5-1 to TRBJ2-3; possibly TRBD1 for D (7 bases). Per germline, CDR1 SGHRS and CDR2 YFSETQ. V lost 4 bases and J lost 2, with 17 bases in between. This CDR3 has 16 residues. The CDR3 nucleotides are TGCGCCAGCAGCGCCCAGGCAGGGGGACTCACAGATACGCAGTATTTT. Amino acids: CASSAQAGGLTDTQYF.

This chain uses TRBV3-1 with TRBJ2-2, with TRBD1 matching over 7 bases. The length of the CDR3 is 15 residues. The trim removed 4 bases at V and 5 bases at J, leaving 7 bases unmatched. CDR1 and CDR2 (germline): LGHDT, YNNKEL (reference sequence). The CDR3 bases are TGTGCCAGCAGCCTATCAGGGGGATATACCGGGGAGCTGTTTTTT. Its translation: CASSLSGGYTGELFF.

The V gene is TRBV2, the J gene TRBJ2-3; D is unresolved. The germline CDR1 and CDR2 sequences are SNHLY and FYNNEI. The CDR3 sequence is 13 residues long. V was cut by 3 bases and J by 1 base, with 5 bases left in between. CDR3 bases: TGTGCCAGCAGTGACACCCGCACAGATACGCAGTATTTT. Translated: CASSDTRTDTQYF.

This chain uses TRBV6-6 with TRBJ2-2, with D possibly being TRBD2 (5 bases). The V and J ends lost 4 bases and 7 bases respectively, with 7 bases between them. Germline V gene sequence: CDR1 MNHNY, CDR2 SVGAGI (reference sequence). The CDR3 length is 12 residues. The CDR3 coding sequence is TGTGCCAGCAGTTTCGAGGGCGGGGAGCTGTTTTTT. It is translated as CASSFEGGELFF.

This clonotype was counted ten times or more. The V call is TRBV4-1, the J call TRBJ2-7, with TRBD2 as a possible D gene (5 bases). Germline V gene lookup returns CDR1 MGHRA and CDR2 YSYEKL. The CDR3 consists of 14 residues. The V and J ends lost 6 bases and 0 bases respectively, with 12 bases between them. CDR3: CASRVGGNSYEQYF. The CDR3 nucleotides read TGCGCCAGCAGGGTTGGAGGCAACTCCTACGAGCAGTACTTC.

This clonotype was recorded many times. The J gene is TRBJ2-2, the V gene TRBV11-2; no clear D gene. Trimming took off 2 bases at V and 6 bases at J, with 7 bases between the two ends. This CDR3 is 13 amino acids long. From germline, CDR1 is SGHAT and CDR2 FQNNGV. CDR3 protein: CASSLMLPGELFF. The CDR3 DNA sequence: TGTGCCAGCAGCTTAATGCTACCCGGGGAGCTGTTTTTT.

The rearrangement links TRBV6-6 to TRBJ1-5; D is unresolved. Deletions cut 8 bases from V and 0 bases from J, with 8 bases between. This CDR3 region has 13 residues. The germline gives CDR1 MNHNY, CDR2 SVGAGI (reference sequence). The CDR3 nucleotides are TGTGCCAGCTTCCGACATAGCAATCAGCCCCAGCATTTT. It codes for CASFRHSNQPQHF.

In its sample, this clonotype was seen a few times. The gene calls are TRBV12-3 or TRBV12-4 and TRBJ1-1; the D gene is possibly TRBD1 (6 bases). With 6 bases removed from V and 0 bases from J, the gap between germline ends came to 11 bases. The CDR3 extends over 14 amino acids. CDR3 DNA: TGTGCCAGCAGCATAGGACAGATGAACACTGAAGCTTTCTTT. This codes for CASSIGQMNTEAFF.

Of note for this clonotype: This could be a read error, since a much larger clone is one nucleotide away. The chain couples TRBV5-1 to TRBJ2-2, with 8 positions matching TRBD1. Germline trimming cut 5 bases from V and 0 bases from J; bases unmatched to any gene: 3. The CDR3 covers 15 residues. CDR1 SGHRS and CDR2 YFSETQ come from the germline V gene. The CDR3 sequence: CASRKDRANTGELFF. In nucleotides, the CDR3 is TGCGCCAGCAGAAAGGACAGGGCGAACACCGGGGAGCTGTTTTTT.

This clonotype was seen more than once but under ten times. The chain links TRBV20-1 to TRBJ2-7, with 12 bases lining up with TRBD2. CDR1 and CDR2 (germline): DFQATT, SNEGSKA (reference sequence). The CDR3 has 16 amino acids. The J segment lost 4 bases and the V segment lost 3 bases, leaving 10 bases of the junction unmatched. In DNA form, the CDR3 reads TGCAGTGCTAGTGCCGGGACTAGCGGGTTCTTATACGAGCAGTACTTC. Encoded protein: CSASAGTSGFLYEQYF.

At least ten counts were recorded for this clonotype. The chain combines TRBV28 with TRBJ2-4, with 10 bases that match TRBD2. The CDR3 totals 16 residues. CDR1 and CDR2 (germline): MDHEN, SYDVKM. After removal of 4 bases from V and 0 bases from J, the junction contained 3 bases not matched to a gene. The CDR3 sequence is CASSSLAGLAKNIQYF. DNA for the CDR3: TGTGCCAGCAGTTCACTAGCGGGGCTAGCCAAAAACATTCAGTACTTC.

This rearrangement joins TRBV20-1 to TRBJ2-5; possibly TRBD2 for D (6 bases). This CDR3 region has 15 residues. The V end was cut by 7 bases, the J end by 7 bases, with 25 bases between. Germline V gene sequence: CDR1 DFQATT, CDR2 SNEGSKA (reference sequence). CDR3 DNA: TGCAGTGTTGGTAGGGCGGGGCCTGGGCCGGGGACCCAGTACTTC. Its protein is CSVGRAGPGPGTQYF.

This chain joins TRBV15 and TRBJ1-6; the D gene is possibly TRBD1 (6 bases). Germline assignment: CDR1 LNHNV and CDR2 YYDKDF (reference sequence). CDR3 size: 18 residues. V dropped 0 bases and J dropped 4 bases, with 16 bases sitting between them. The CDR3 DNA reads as TGTGCCACCAGCAGAGATCTTGGCAGGGGCTTGTATAATTCACCCCTCCACTTT. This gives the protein CATSRDLGRGLYNSPLHF.

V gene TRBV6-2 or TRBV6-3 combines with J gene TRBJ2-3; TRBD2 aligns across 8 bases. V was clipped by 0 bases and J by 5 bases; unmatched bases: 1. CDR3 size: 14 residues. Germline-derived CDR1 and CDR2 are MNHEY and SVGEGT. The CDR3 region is CASSYSLAGDTQYF. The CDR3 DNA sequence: TGTGCCAGCAGTTACTCTCTAGCGGGAGATACGCAGTATTTT.

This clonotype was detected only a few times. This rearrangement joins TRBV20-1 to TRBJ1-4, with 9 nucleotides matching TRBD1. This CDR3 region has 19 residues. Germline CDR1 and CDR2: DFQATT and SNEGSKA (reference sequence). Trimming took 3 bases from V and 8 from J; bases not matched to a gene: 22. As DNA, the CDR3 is TGCAGTGCTAGGGGGGATTGGACAGGGGAGCAGAGGTCCCAGGAAAAACTGTTTTTT. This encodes CSARGDWTGEQRSQEKLFF.

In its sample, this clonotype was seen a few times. CDR3 amino acids: CASSLYGTSGRPSGANVLTF. CDR3 nucleotide sequence: TGTGCCAGCAGCCTATACGGGACTAGCGGGAGACCGTCTGGGGCCAACGTCCTGACTTTC. The chain links TRBV14 to TRBJ2-6; TRBD2 aligns across 14 bases. J was trimmed by 1 base and V by 4 bases; bases with no gene match: 9. CDR3 length: 20 amino acids. Germline V gives CDR1 SGHDN, CDR2 FVKESK.

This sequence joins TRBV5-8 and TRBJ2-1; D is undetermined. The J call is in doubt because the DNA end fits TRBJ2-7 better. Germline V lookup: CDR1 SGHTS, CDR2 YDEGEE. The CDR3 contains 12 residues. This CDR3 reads CASSLRFYEQYF. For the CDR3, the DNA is TGTGCCAGCAGCTTGAGATTCTACGAGCAGTACTTC.

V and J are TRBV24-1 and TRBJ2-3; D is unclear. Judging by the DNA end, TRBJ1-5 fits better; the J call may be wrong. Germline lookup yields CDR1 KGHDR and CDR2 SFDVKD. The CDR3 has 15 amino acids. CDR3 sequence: CATSARSGITDTQHF. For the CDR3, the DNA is TGTGCCACCAGTGCTCGAAGCGGGATCACAGATACGCAGCATTTT.

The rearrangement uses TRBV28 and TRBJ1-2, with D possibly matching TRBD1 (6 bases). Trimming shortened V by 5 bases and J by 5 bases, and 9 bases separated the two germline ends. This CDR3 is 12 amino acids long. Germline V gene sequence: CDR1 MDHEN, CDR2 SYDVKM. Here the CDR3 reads CASSAGDYGYTF. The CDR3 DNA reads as TGTGCCAGCAGTGCAGGGGATTATGGCTACACCTTC.

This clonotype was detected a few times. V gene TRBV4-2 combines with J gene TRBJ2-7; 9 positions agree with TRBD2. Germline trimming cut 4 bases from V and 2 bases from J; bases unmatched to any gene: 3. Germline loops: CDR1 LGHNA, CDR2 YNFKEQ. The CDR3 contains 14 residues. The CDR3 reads CASSPGLATYEQYF. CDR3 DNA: TGTGCCAGCAGCCCCGGACTAGCGACCTACGAGCAGTACTTC.